The rows below give T cell receptor beta chains drawn from one sample of a study of blood T cell repertoires in COVID-19. The method was immunoSEQ multiplex PCR; TCRdb's version includes in-frame clones alone and lacks a portion of them. The sample contains some 180,000 clones, approximately 84% of which appear only once. Sequencing used peripheral blood. These receptors were taken from a human donor in a cohort sampled during active COVID-19. The CDR3 runs from the conserved cysteine through the conserved F or W. Fields, in order: J gene, V gene, D gene, clone size, CDR3 DNA, CDR3 protein. The D gene is left open where the match is weak. Size tells how often a clone was seen (once, few, many) or the class of an expanded clone, and some rows leave it out.

j_call: TRBJ2-7
v_call: TRBV27
d_call: TRBD2
clone_size: .
cdr3_nt: TGTGCCAGCAGTAAAACACCGCTAGCGGGGGGATACGAGCAGTACTTC
cdr3_aa: CASSKTPLAGGYEQYF

j_call: TRBJ1-1
v_call: TRBV15
d_call: .
clone_size: .
cdr3_nt: TGTGCCACCAGTGAGGGGGACACTGAAGCTTTCTTT
cdr3_aa: CATSEGDTEAFF

j_call: TRBJ2-5
v_call: TRBV11-2
d_call: .
clone_size: .
cdr3_nt: TGTGCCAGCAAGCCCCTCTACGGAGCAGAGACCCAGTACTTC
cdr3_aa: CASKPLYGAETQYF

j_call: TRBJ2-7
v_call: TRBV7-9
d_call: TRBD1
clone_size: .
cdr3_nt: TGTGCCAGCAGCTTAGTTGGACAGGGCCCCTACGAGCAGTACTTC
cdr3_aa: CASSLVGQGPYEQYF

j_call: TRBJ2-7
v_call: TRBV11-2
d_call: TRBD1
clone_size: .
cdr3_nt: TGTGCCAGCAGCACACCCCGGGACAGGGGTCGAGAGCAGTACTTC
cdr3_aa: CASSTPRDRGREQYF

j_call: TRBJ2-7
v_call: TRBV2
d_call: TRBD2
clone_size: few
cdr3_nt: TGTGCCAGCAGTTCCCGACTAGCGGGGGAGTCCTACGAGCAGTACTTC
cdr3_aa: CASSSRLAGESYEQYF

j_call: TRBJ1-2
v_call: TRBV6-1
d_call: .
clone_size: .
cdr3_nt: TGTGCCAGCAGTGAAGCGCCGGGGAGCCGATACTATGGCTACACCTTC
cdr3_aa: CASSEAPGSRYYGYTF

j_call: TRBJ2-5
v_call: TRBV5-1
d_call: .
clone_size: .
cdr3_nt: TGCGCCAGCAGCTTGGCACCGGGACTCAAAGAGACCCAGTACTTC
cdr3_aa: CASSLAPGLKETQYF

j_call: TRBJ2-7
v_call: TRBV2
d_call: .
clone_size: .
cdr3_nt: TGTGCCAGCAGTGAAGGGGTCGGAGGGACAGTCTCCTACGAGCAGTACTTC
cdr3_aa: CASSEGVGGTVSYEQYF

j_call: TRBJ1-5
v_call: TRBV24-1
d_call: TRBD1
clone_size: .
cdr3_nt: TGTGCCACCAGTGGAGGGGGCGGTCAGCCCCAGCATTTT
cdr3_aa: CATSGGGGQPQHF

j_call: TRBJ2-3
v_call: TRBV4-1
d_call: .
clone_size: .
cdr3_nt: TGCGCCAGCAGCCAAGAACAGGTTCTGCTCAATTTT
cdr3_aa: CASSQEQVLLNF

j_call: TRBJ1-2
v_call: TRBV6-5
d_call: .
clone_size: .
cdr3_nt: TGTGCCTCATTCAGCCCCGCGGGGAACTATGGCTACACCTTC
cdr3_aa: CASFSPAGNYGYTF

j_call: TRBJ1-1
v_call: TRBV27
d_call: .
clone_size: .
cdr3_nt: TGTGCCAGCAGTTTATCGTTAGGGGCGCCGGAAACTTTCTTT
cdr3_aa: CASSLSLGAPETFF

j_call: TRBJ2-7
v_call: TRBV4-2
d_call: TRBD2
clone_size: .
cdr3_nt: TGTGCCAGCAGCCAAGACCCTAGCGGGAACTCCTACGAGCAGTACTTC
cdr3_aa: CASSQDPSGNSYEQYF

j_call: TRBJ1-4
v_call: TRBV19
d_call: TRBD1
clone_size: few
cdr3_nt: TGTGCCAGTAGTAAGGCAGGGGGCACTAATGAAAAACTGTTTTTT
cdr3_aa: CASSKAGGTNEKLFF

j_call: TRBJ2-7
v_call: TRBV5-1
d_call: .
clone_size: .
cdr3_nt: TGCGCCAGCAGCTCGAACACAGGGAACGACGAGCAGTACTTC
cdr3_aa: CASSSNTGNDEQYF

j_call: TRBJ2-7
v_call: TRBV15
d_call: TRBD1
clone_size: .
cdr3_nt: TGTGCCACCAGCAGGGGAAGGGGGCGCGTTTACGAGCAGTACTTC
cdr3_aa: CATSRGRGRVYEQYF

j_call: TRBJ2-7
v_call: TRBV6-5
d_call: TRBD2
clone_size: .
cdr3_nt: TGTGCCAGCAGAACTAGCGGGGGGCCCGAGCAGTACTTC
cdr3_aa: CASRTSGGPEQYF

j_call: TRBJ1-1
v_call: TRBV25-1
d_call: TRBD1
clone_size: .
cdr3_nt: TGTGCCAGCAGTGACCAAGACAGGGGATGGAACACTGAAGCTTTCTTT
cdr3_aa: CASSDQDRGWNTEAFF

j_call: TRBJ2-3
v_call: TRBV7-9
d_call: TRBD2
clone_size: .
cdr3_nt: TGTGCCAGCAGCTTTGGACTAGCGGGGACCACAGATACGCAGTATTTT
cdr3_aa: CASSFGLAGTTDTQYF

j_call: TRBJ2-3
v_call: TRBV7-3
d_call: TRBD2
clone_size: .
cdr3_nt: TGTGCCAGCAGCTTAGCGGGGGGGAACACAGATACGCAGTATTTT
cdr3_aa: CASSLAGGNTDTQYF

j_call: TRBJ1-2
v_call: TRBV19
d_call: .
clone_size: .
cdr3_nt: TGTGCCAGGGCAAACTATGGCTACACCTTC
cdr3_aa: CARANYGYTF

j_call: TRBJ2-5
v_call: TRBV6-2/TRBV6-3
d_call: .
clone_size: .
cdr3_nt: TGTGCCAGCAGTTACGCGGGCGAGGTCCAAGAGACCCAGTACTTC
cdr3_aa: CASSYAGEVQETQYF

j_call: TRBJ1-1
v_call: TRBV6-5
d_call: .
clone_size: .
cdr3_nt: TGTGCCAGCAGACGGGTTCCACCGAACACTGAAGCTTTCTTT
cdr3_aa: CASRRVPPNTEAFF

j_call: TRBJ1-1
v_call: TRBV19
d_call: TRBD1
clone_size: .
cdr3_nt: TGTGCCAGTAATAACCAAGGGACAGGGCCAAGGGCTGAAGCTTTCTTT
cdr3_aa: CASNNQGTGPRAEAFF

j_call: TRBJ2-1
v_call: TRBV2
d_call: TRBD1
clone_size: .
cdr3_nt: TGTGCCAGCAGTCCGAGGTTACAGGGGAACAATGAGCAGTTCTTC
cdr3_aa: CASSPRLQGNNEQFF

j_call: TRBJ2-7
v_call: TRBV6-1
d_call: TRBD1
clone_size: .
cdr3_nt: TGTGCCAGCAGTGAAGAAAGGACAGGGATCTACGAGCAGTACTTC
cdr3_aa: CASSEERTGIYEQYF

j_call: TRBJ2-7
v_call: TRBV9
d_call: TRBD2
clone_size: .
cdr3_nt: TGTGCCAGCAGCGTAGATGGGACTAGCGGCTCCTACGAGCAGTACTTC
cdr3_aa: CASSVDGTSGSYEQYF

j_call: TRBJ1-3
v_call: TRBV9
d_call: .
clone_size: .
cdr3_nt: TGTGCCAGCAGCCTACGACCTAACGAGGACACCATATATTTT
cdr3_aa: CASSLRPNEDTIYF

j_call: TRBJ1-1
v_call: TRBV27
d_call: .
clone_size: .
cdr3_nt: TGTGCCAGCAGTCCGAACATACCCGGGTGGTCCACTGAAGCTTTCTTT
cdr3_aa: CASSPNIPGWSTEAFF

j_call: TRBJ1-5
v_call: TRBV2
d_call: .
clone_size: .
cdr3_nt: TGTGCCAGCAGTGACGGGGGGGCCAATCAGCCCCAGCATTTT
cdr3_aa: CASSDGGANQPQHF

j_call: TRBJ1-6
v_call: TRBV2
d_call: TRBD1
clone_size: .
cdr3_nt: TGTGCCAGCAGTGAACAGGGGGGAGGTTCACCCCTCCACTTT
cdr3_aa: CASSEQGGGSPLHF

j_call: TRBJ2-1
v_call: TRBV11-2
d_call: .
clone_size: .
cdr3_nt: TGTGCCAGCAGCTTCCGGGACACCTTTTACTCCTACAATGAGCAGTTCTTC
cdr3_aa: CASSFRDTFYSYNEQFF

j_call: TRBJ1-3
v_call: TRBV3-1/TRBV3-2
d_call: TRBD1
clone_size: .
cdr3_nt: TGTGCCAGCAGCCAGACAGGGAACTCTGGAAACACCATATATTTT
cdr3_aa: CASSQTGNSGNTIYF

j_call: TRBJ1-1
v_call: TRBV9
d_call: .
clone_size: once
cdr3_nt: TGTGCCAGCAGCGAACAGGGCTGGAACACTGAAGCTTTCTTT
cdr3_aa: CASSEQGWNTEAFF

j_call: TRBJ2-7
v_call: TRBV4-2
d_call: TRBD1
clone_size: .
cdr3_nt: TGTGCCAGCAGCCAAGTTGGGGACAGTCTCTACGAGCAGTACTTC
cdr3_aa: CASSQVGDSLYEQYF

j_call: TRBJ1-5
v_call: TRBV4-2
d_call: .
clone_size: .
cdr3_nt: TGTGCCAGCAGCCAAGCGGGTCGGGGGAATAGCAATCAGCCCCAGCATTTT
cdr3_aa: CASSQAGRGNSNQPQHF

j_call: TRBJ1-2
v_call: TRBV6-5
d_call: TRBD1
clone_size: .
cdr3_nt: TGTGCCAGCAGACTCCCGGGACAGGGTTTCGGCGGCTACACCTTC
cdr3_aa: CASRLPGQGFGGYTF